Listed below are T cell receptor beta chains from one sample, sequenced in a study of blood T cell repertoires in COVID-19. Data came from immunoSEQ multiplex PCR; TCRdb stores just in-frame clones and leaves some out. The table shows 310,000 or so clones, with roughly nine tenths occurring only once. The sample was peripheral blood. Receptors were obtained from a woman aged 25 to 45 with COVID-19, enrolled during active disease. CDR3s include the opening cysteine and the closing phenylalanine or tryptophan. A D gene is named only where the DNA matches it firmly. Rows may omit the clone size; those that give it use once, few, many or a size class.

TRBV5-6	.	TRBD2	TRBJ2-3	TGTGCCAGCAGTCTGGGACTAGCGGGAAGCACAGATACGCAGTATTTT	CASSLGLAGSTDTQYF
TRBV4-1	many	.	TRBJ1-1	TGCGCCAGCAGCCAAGATCTTGCGGGCTTTGGCACTGAAGCTTTCTTT	CASSQDLAGFGTEAFF
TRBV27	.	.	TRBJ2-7	TGTGCCAGCAGGAGCGGGTTCCCCTACGAGCAGTACTTC	CASRSGFPYEQYF
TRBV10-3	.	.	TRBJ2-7	TGTGCCATCAGCGGAGGGACCATTAACCACGAGCAGTACTTC	CAISGGTINHEQYF
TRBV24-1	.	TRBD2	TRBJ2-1	TGTGCCACCAGTGATGGACTAGCGGGAGTTTCAAATGAGCAGTTCTTC	CATSDGLAGVSNEQFF
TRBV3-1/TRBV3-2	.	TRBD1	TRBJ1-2	TGTGCCAGCAGACCTCCCGGACAGGGGTATGGCTACACCTTC	CASRPPGQGYGYTF
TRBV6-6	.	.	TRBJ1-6	TGTGCCACCCGGGGAGGGGTTCCCTATTCACCCCTCCACTTT	CATRGGVPYSPLHF
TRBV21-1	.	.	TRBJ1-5	TGTGCCAGCAGCAAGGCTAGGCAGGGAAACCAGCCCCAGCATTTT	CASSKARQGNQPQHF
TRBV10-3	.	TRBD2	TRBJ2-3	TGTGCCATCAAAATAGCGGGAGATACAGATACGCAGTATTTT	CAIKIAGDTDTQYF
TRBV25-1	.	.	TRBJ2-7	TGTGCCAGCAGTGAATGGAGTAGCACCTACGAGCAGTACTTC	CASSEWSSTYEQYF
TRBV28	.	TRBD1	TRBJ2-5	TGTGCCAGCAGTTTAGTCACAGGGGGAGAGACCCAGTACTTC	CASSLVTGGETQYF
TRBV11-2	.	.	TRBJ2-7	TGTGCCAGCAGCCAACGGCTCGACAGGCGCTGGGAGCAGTACTTC	CASSQRLDRRWEQYF
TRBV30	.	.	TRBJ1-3	TGTGCCTGGACCCAGGGTCGGTCTGGAAACACCATATATTTT	CAWTQGRSGNTIYF
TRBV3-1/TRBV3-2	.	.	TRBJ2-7	TGTGCCAGCAGCCAACGCCAGTACGAGCAGTACTTC	CASSQRQYEQYF
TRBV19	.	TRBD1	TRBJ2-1	TGTGCCAGTAGGCCTACCCGGGACAGGGTCTACAATGAGCAGTTCTTC	CASRPTRDRVYNEQFF
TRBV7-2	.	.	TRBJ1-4	TGTGCCAGCAGCTTAGATCTCCAGGGCTCGAGAGAAAAACTGTTTTTT	CASSLDLQGSREKLFF
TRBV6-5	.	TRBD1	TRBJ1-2	TGTGCCAGCAGGGGACAGGGAAGCGGCTACACCTTC	CASRGQGSGYTF
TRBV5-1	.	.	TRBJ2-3	TGCGCCAGCAGCTTGGATCAAGCTACAGATACGCAGTATTTT	CASSLDQATDTQYF
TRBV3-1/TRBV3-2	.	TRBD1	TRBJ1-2	TGTGCCAGCAGCCAAGCGTTCATTGGGGACAGGGAAGACTATGGCTACACCTTC	CASSQAFIGDREDYGYTF
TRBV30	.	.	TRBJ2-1	TGTGCCTGGAGTGTACTGAGACAGTACCCCTACAATGAGCAGTTCTTC	CAWSVLRQYPYNEQFF
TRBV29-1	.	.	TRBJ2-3	TGCAGCGCCCAAGGGGCGACTAGCACAGATACGCAGTATTTT	CSAQGATSTDTQYF
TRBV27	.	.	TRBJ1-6	TGTGCCACCTCTAATCGGGGTTATAATTCACCCCTCCACTTT	CATSNRGYNSPLHF